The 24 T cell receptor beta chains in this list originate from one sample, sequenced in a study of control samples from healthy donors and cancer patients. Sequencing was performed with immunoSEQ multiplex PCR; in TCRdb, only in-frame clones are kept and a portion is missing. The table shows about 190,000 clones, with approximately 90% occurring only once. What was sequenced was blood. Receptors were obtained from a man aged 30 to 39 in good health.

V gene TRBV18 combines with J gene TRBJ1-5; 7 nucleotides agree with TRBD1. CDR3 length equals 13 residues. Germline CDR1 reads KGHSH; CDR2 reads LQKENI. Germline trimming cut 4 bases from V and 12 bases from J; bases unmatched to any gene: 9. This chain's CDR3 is CASSLETTGVQHF. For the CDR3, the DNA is TGTGCCAGCTCACTCGAAACAACAGGGGTCCAGCATTTT. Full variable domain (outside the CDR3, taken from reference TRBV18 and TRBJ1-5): NAGVMQNPRHLVRRRGQEARLRCSPMKGHSHVYWYRQLPEEGLKFMVYLQKENIIDESGMPKERFSAEFPKEGPSILRIQQVVRGDSAAYFCASSLETTGVQHFGDGTRLSIL.

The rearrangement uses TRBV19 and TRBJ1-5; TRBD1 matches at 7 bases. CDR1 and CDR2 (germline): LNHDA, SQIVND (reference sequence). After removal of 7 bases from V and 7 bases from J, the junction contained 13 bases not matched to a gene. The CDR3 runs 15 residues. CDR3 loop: CASTWTGGKGQPQHF. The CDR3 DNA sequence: TGTGCCAGTACCTGGACAGGTGGCAAAGGGCAGCCCCAGCATTTT.

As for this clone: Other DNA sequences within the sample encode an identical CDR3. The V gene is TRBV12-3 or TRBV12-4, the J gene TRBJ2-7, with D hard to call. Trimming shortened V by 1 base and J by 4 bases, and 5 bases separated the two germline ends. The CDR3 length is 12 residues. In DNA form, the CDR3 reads TGTGCCAGCAGTTTAGAAGGATACGAGCAGTACTTC. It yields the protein CASSLEGYEQYF.

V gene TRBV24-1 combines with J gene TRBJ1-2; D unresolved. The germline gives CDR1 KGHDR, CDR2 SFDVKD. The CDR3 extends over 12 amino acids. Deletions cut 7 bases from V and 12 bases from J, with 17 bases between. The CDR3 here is CATSVSPGINTF. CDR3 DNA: TGTGCCACCAGCGTTTCACCGGGTATAAACACCTTC.

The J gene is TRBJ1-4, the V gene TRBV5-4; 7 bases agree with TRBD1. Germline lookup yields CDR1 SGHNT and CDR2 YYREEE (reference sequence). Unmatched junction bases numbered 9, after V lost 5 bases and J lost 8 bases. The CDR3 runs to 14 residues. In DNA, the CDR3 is TGTGCCAGCAGTTCCCAGGGGGGAGGCGAAAAACTGTTTTTT. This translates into CASSSQGGGEKLFF.

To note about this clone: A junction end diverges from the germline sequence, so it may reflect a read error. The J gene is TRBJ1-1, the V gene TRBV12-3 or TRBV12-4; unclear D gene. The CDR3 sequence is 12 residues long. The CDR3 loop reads CAGSWYTNEAFF. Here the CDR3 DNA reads TGTGCCGGCAGTTGGTATACGAATGAAGCTTTCTTT.

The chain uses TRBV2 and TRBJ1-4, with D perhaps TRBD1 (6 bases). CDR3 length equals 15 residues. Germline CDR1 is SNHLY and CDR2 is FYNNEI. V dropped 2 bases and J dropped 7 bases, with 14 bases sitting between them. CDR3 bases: TGTGCCAGCAGTGAAAATTGGGGCAGGGGTGAAAAACTGTTTTTT. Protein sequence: CASSENWGRGEKLFF.

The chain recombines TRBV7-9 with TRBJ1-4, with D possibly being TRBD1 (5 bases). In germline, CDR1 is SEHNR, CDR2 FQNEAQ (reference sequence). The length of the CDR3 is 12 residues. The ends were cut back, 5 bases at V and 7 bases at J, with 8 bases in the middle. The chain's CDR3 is CASSRDGEKLFF. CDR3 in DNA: TGTGCCAGCAGCCGGGACGGTGAAAAACTGTTTTTT.

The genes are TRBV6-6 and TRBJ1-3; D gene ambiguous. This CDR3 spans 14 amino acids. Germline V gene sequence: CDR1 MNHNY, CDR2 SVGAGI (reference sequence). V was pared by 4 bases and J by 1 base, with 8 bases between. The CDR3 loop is CASSSLRSGNTIYF. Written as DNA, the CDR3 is TGTGCCAGCAGTTCCCTCCGGTCTGGAAACACCATATATTTT.

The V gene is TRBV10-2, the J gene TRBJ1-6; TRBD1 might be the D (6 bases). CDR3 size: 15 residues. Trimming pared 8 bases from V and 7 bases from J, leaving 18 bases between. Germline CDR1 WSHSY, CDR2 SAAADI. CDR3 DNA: TGCGCCAGCGCAGCCTACGGACAGCTGAATTCACCCCTCCACTTT. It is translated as CASAAYGQLNSPLHF.

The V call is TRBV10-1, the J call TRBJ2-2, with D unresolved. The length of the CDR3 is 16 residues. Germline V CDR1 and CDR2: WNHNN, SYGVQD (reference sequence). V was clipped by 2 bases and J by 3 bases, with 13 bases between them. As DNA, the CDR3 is TGCGCCAGCAGTGAGATGGGCAGGTCGGACACCGGGGAGCTGTTTTTT. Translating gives CASSEMGRSDTGELFF.

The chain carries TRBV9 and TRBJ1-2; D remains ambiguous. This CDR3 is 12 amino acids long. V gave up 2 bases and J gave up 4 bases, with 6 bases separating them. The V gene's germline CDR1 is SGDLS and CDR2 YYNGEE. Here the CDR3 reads CASSVGIYGYTF. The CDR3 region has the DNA TGTGCCAGCAGCGTCGGAATCTATGGCTACACCTTC. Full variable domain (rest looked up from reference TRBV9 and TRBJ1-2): DSGVTQTPKHLITATGQRVTLRCSPRSGDLSVYWYQQSLDQGLQFLIQYYNGEERAKGNILERFSAQQFPDLHSELNLSSLELGDSALYFCASSVGIYGYTFGSGTRLTVV.

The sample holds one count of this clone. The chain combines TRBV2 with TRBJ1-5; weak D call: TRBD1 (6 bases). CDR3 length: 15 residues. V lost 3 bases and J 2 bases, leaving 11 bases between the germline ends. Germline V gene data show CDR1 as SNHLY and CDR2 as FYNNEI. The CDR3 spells CASSERGLGNQPQHF. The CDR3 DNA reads TGTGCCAGCAGTGAGCGGGGGCTGGGCAATCAGCCCCAGCATTTT.

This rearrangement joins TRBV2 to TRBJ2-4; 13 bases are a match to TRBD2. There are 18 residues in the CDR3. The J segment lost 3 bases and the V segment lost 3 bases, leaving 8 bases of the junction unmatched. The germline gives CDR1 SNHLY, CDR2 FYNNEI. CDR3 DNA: TGTGCCAGCAGTGATGTAGGACTAGCGGGGGACGGCAAAAACATTCAGTACTTC. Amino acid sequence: CASSDVGLAGDGKNIQYF.

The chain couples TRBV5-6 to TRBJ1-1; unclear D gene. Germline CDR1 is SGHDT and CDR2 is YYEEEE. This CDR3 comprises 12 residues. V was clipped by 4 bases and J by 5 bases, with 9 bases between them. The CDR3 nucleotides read TGTGCCAGCAGCCTGCAGCGGACTGAAGCTTTCTTT. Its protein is CASSLQRTEAFF.

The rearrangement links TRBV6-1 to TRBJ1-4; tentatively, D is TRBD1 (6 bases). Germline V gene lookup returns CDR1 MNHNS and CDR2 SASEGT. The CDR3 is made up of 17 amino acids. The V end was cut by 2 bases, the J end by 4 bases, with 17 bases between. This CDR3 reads CASSETRAGAGNEKLFF. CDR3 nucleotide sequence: TGTGCCAGCAGTGAAACCCGCGCAGGGGCCGGTAATGAAAAACTGTTTTTT.

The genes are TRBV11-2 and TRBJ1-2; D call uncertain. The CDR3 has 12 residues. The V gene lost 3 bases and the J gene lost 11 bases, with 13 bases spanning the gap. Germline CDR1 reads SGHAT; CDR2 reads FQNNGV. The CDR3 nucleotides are TGTGCCAGCAGCTTGATCAAAAGGGAGTACACCTTC. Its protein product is CASSLIKREYTF.

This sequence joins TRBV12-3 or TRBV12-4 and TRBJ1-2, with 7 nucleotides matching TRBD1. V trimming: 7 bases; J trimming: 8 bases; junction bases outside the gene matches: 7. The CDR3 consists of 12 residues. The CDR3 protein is CASTLTGDGYTF. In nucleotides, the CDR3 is TGTGCCAGCACCCTCACAGGGGACGGCTACACCTTC.

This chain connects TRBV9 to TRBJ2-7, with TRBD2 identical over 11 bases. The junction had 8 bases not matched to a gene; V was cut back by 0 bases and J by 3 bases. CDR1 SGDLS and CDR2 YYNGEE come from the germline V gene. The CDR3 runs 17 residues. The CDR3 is CASSVGASGGPIYEQYF. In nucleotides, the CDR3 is TGTGCCAGCAGCGTAGGGGCTAGCGGGGGGCCAATCTACGAGCAGTACTTC.

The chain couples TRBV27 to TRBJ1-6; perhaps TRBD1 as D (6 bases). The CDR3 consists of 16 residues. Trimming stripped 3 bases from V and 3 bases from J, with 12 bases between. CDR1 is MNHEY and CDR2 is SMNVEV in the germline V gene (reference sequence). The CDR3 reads CASSFLGGVYNSPLHF. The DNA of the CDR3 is TGTGCCAGCAGTTTCCTGGGGGGCGTCTATAATTCACCCCTCCACTTT.

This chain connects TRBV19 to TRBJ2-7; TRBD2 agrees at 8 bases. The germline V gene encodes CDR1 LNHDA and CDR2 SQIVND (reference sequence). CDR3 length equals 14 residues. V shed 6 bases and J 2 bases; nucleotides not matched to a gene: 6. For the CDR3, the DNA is TGTGCCAGTAGCCACCAGGGACTAGCCTACGAGCAGTACTTC. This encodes CASSHQGLAYEQYF.

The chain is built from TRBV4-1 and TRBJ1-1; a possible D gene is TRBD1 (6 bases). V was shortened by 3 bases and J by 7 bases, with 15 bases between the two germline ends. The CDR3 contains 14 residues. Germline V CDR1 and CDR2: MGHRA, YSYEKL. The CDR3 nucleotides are TGCGCCAGCAGCCAGGGTAGGACAGCGGGTGAAGCTTTCTTT. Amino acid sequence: CASSQGRTAGEAFF.

The CDR3: CASSRDRGAWRSPLHF. The CDR3 DNA is TGTGCCAGCAGCCGGGACAGGGGAGCCTGGCGATCACCCCTCCACTTT. The chain employs TRBV3-1 (or the pseudogene TRBV3-2) and TRBJ1-6, with 10 bases identical to TRBD1. Germline V gene data show CDR1 as LGHDT and CDR2 as YNNKEL (reference sequence). This CDR3 region has 16 residues. J gave up 10 bases and V 4 bases, and 10 bases lay outside the gene matches.

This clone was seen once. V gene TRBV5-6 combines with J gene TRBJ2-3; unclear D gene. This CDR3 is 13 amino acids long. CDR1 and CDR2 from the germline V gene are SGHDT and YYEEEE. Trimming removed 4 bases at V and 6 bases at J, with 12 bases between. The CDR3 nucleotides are TGTGCCAGCAGCCTGCTGGTAAGGGATACGCAGTATTTT. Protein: CASSLLVRDTQYF.